Shown below are 9 T cell receptor beta chains from a single sample sequenced in a study of low-dose radiotherapy and immunotherapy resistance in tumors. Time point here: after trial treatment. Noted treatment: LDRT plus nivolumab, ipilimumab, low-dose cyclophosphamide and aspirin (RACIN trial). It was with a constant-region primer and a V-primer adapter that TCRs were amplified over around 18 PCR cycles. TCRdb processed the reads anew with MiXCR; each CDR3 protein has one entry. Of some 52,000 distinct CDR3 sequences listed, approximately 35% are singletons. The sequencing here drew on PBMCs, taken after low-dose radiotherapy plus immunotherapy. All receptors derive from a male donor with rectosigmoid adenocarcinoma.

V usage is TRBV5-1 and J usage is TRBJ1-1; 7 bases agree with TRBD1. Germline V gene sequence: CDR1 SGHRS, CDR2 YFSETQ. The CDR3 consists of 14 residues. V shed 4 bases and J 5 bases; nucleotides not matched to a gene: 8. CDR3 nucleotide sequence: TGCGCCAGCAGCAGATCCGGGACAGCAACTGAAGCTTTCTTT. This gives the protein CASSRSGTATEAFF.

The chain links TRBV6-6 to TRBJ1-1, with D uncertain. The V gene's germline CDR1 is MNHNY and CDR2 SVGAGI (reference sequence). Trimming cost V 6 bases and J 7 bases, with 18 bases left between them. The CDR3 loop spans 14 amino acids. The CDR3 DNA follows: TGTGCCAGCAGGGAAGGACCCCAATGGGGTGAAGCTTTCTTT. Its translation is CASREGPQWGEAFF.

The J gene is TRBJ1-1, the V gene TRBV5-3, with 9 bases fitting TRBD1. TRBV5-3 is annotated as an ORF whose role is uncertain. V trimming: 5 bases; J trimming: 0 bases; junction bases outside the gene matches: 20. The CDR3 sequence is 20 residues long. The CDR3 spells CARSVSGGGQGNTMNTEAFF. DNA of the CDR3: TGTGCCAGAAGTGTTTCAGGCGGGGGACAGGGTAACACCATGAACACTGAAGCTTTCTTT.

The sample holds a few counts of this clonotype. The CDR3 sequence is CASSMMGQGNQPQHF. DNA of the CDR3: TGTGCCAGTAGTATGATGGGGCAAGGCAATCAGCCCCAGCATTTT. V usage is TRBV19 and J usage is TRBJ1-5; a weak D match, TRBD1 (5 bases). With 3 bases removed from V and 2 bases from J, the gap between germline ends came to 11 bases. The CDR3 runs 15 residues. Germline CDR1 reads LNHDA; CDR2 reads SQIVND (reference sequence).

This clonotype was picked up one time. This chain uses TRBV5-1 with TRBJ2-7; no firm D call. CDR3 length: 11 residues. V gave up 5 bases and J gave up 6 bases, with 9 bases separating them. CDR1 is SGHRS and CDR2 is YFSETQ in the germline V gene. This CDR3 is CASRAETEQYF. CDR3 sequence (DNA): TGCGCCAGCAGGGCCGAGACCGAGCAGTACTTC.

This chain connects TRBV24-1 to TRBJ1-2; D call uncertain. Trimming removed 1 base at V and 8 bases at J, with 4 bases between. The CDR3 has 11 residues. The germline V gene has CDR1 KGHDR and CDR2 SFDVKD. CDR3 sequence: CATSDFWGYTF. The CDR3 region has the DNA TGTGCCACCAGTGATTTCTGGGGCTACACCTTC.

This clonotype has just one count. It is likely a read error: a sequence one base away is far more abundant. V usage is TRBV12-3 or TRBV12-4 and J usage is TRBJ2-7; 9 positions agree with TRBD2. The CDR3 runs to 14 residues. V trimming: 7 bases; J trimming: 7 bases; junction bases outside the gene matches: 11. The CDR3 nucleotides read TGTGCCAGCAAGGCTAGCGGGACCTACAATGAGCAGTACTTC. The encoded protein is CASKASGTYNEQYF.

This clonotype was counted ten times or more. The rearrangement links TRBV5-1 to TRBJ2-3, with D unclear. CDR3 length equals 13 residues. Trimming pared 1 base from V and 6 bases from J, leaving 9 bases between. The germline V gene encodes CDR1 SGHRS and CDR2 YFSETQ. CDR3 sequence: CASSLFQVDTQYF. In DNA, the CDR3 is TGCGCCAGCAGCTTGTTTCAGGTGGATACGCAGTATTTT. The variable domain in full, with the rest retrieved from reference TRBV5-1 and TRBJ2-3, is KAGVTQTPRYLIKTRGQQVTLSCSPISGHRSVSWYQQTPGQGLQFLFEYFSETQRNKGNFPGRFSGRQFSNSRSEMNVSTLELGDSALYLCASSLFQVDTQYFGPGTRLTVL.

This clonotype was recorded at least ten times. The CDR3 loop is CASSRQGSSTDTQYF. The CDR3 DNA sequence: TGTGCCAGCAGTAGACAGGGATCTAGCACAGATACGCAGTATTTT. V is TRBV6-2 or TRBV6-3 and J is TRBJ2-3; 7 nucleotides line up with TRBD1. CDR1 and CDR2 from the germline V gene are MNHEY and SVGEGT. V dropped 5 bases and J dropped 0; count of bases not matched to a gene: 5. The CDR3 totals 15 residues.